The 27 T cell receptor beta chains reported below all come from one sample, sequenced in a study of T cell responses to AZD1222 COVID-19 vaccine. The repertoire was sequenced with immunoSEQ multiplex PCR; TCRdb's copy has only in-frame clones and lacks some. The sample's table shows about 140,000 clones. What was sequenced was peripheral blood. These receptors were taken from an adult in good health.

This sequence joins TRBV7-2 and TRBJ2-6; no clear D. In germline, CDR1 is SGHTA, CDR2 FQGNSA. V lost 0 bases, J lost 1 base, and 7 bases lay in between. This CDR3 has 16 residues. CDR3 loop: CASSLAHGSGANVLTF. The CDR3 DNA is TGTGCCAGCAGCTTAGCGCACGGATCTGGGGCCAACGTCCTGACTTTC.

Regarding this clone: The identical CDR3 is also encoded by other nucleotide sequences in the sample. The chain uses TRBV5-1 and TRBJ2-5; tentatively, D is TRBD1 or TRBD2 (6 bases each). The ends were cut back, 0 bases at V and 4 bases at J, with 10 bases in the middle. The CDR3 runs 14 residues. The germline CDR1 and CDR2 sequences are SGHRS and YFSETQ. CDR3 region: CASSLEGGGETQYF. The CDR3 DNA follows: TGCGCCAGCAGCTTGGAGGGGGGAGGAGAGACCCAGTACTTC.

The chain is built from TRBV19 and TRBJ1-2, with unresolved D. This CDR3 comprises 12 residues. V lost 8 bases to trimming and J lost 6 bases, with 13 bases between them. From germline, CDR1 is LNHDA and CDR2 SQIVND (reference sequence). The CDR3 DNA reads as TGTGCCAGTCTATCCCAGGAGGATGGCTACACCTTC. Residues: CASLSQEDGYTF.

The V and J genes are TRBV6-1 and TRBJ1-2; a possible D gene is TRBD1 (6 bases). CDR1 is MNHNS, CDR2 SASEGT, per germline. The V and J ends lost 3 bases and 4 bases respectively, with 9 bases between them. The CDR3 length is 13 residues. The CDR3 reads CASSEDRAYGYTF. The CDR3 DNA reads as TGTGCCAGCAGTGAGGACAGAGCCTATGGCTACACCTTC.

V gene TRBV18 combines with J gene TRBJ1-2; D is ambiguous. This CDR3 is built from 14 residues. The V gene's germline CDR1 is KGHSH and CDR2 LQKENI. V lost 4 bases and J lost 0, with 9 bases in between. The CDR3 coding sequence is TGTGCCAGCTCACGCTTACAAGCTAACTATGGCTACACCTTC. Residues: CASSRLQANYGYTF.

The genes are TRBV5-1 and TRBJ2-2; D uncertain. The CDR3 runs 16 residues. Germline V CDR1 and CDR2: SGHRS, YFSETQ. V dropped 0 bases and J dropped 0 bases, with 9 bases sitting between them. This CDR3 is CASSLGAESNTGELFF. CDR3 in DNA: TGCGCCAGCAGCTTGGGCGCAGAATCGAACACCGGGGAGCTGTTTTTT. Full variable domain (outside the CDR3, taken from reference TRBV5-1 and TRBJ2-2): KAGVTQTPRYLIKTRGQQVTLSCSPISGHRSVSWYQQTPGQGLQFLFEYFSETQRNKGNFPGRFSGRQFSNSRSEMNVSTLELGDSALYLCASSLGAESNTGELFFGEGSRLTVL.

The chain joins TRBV7-2 to TRBJ2-5, with 7 nucleotides matching TRBD2. Germline loops: CDR1 SGHTA, CDR2 FQGNSA. There are 15 residues in the CDR3. Trimming cost V 0 bases and J 3 bases; bases outside gene matches: 4. CDR3 residues: CASSLAGGVEETQYF. The DNA of the CDR3 is TGTGCCAGCAGCTTAGCGGGGGGGGTCGAAGAGACCCAGTACTTC.

This sequence joins TRBV6-5 and TRBJ1-2, with 7 positions matching TRBD1. The CDR3 covers 14 residues. J was trimmed by 3 bases and V by 7 bases; bases with no gene match: 8. The V gene's germline CDR1 is MNHEY and CDR2 SVGAGI. The CDR3 coding sequence is TGTGCCAGCAACCCGACAGGGCAGGACTATGGCTACACCTTC. It codes for CASNPTGQDYGYTF.

The chain couples TRBV4-2 to TRBJ2-3; TRBD2 is a possible D gene (6 bases). This CDR3 is 15 amino acids long. Germline CDR1 is LGHNA and CDR2 is YNFKEQ. Trimming removed 3 bases from V and 3 bases from J, with 13 bases in between. The CDR3 region is CASSHPTAGTDTQYF. CDR3 coding DNA: TGTGCCAGCAGCCACCCCACGGCGGGGACAGATACGCAGTATTTT.

The chain recombines TRBV6-6 with TRBJ1-5, with 7 bases lining up with TRBD1. CDR1 and CDR2 from the germline V gene are MNHNY and SVGAGI (reference sequence). With V trimmed by 4 bases and J by 3 bases, 3 bases remained unmatched. The CDR3 spans 14 residues. CDR3 region: CASSFQGVNQPQHF. The CDR3 bases are TGTGCCAGCAGTTTCCAGGGGGTCAATCAGCCCCAGCATTTT.

This chain connects TRBV5-4 to TRBJ2-7; either TRBD1 or TRBD2 may supply D (5 bases each). This CDR3 has 14 residues. CDR1 and CDR2 (germline): SGHNT, YYREEE (reference sequence). V was pared by 4 bases and J by 2 bases, with 13 bases between. The CDR3 bases are TGTGCCAGCAGCCACCGGGACGGCCCCTACGAGCAGTACTTC. Its translation: CASSHRDGPYEQYF.

The CDR3 is CASSPPGFDQPQHF. The CDR3 nucleotides read TGTGCCAGCTCACCACCGGGGTTTGATCAGCCCCAGCATTTT. The chain combines TRBV18 with TRBJ1-5; D gene ambiguous. In germline, CDR1 is KGHSH, CDR2 LQKENI. The CDR3 has 14 residues. V lost 0 bases, J lost 5 bases, and 8 bases lay in between. The variable domain in full, completed from reference TRBV18 and TRBJ1-5, reads NAGVMQNPRHLVRRRGQEARLRCSPMKGHSHVYWYRQLPEEGLKFMVYLQKENIIDESGMPKERFSAEFPKEGPSILRIQQVVRGDSAAYFCASSPPGFDQPQHFGDGTRLSIL.

CDR3 DNA sequence: TGTGCCAGCAGTCATCGGGCAACTAATGAAAAACTGTTTTTT. Its protein product is CASSHRATNEKLFF. V and J are TRBV5-5 and TRBJ1-4; D is unclear. The V end lost 5 bases, the J end lost 0 bases, and 8 bases lay between the germline ends. This CDR3 is 14 amino acids long. The germline V gene has CDR1 SGHKS and CDR2 YYEKEE (reference sequence). Complete variable domain (other parts from reference TRBV5-5 and TRBJ1-4): DAGVTQSPTHLIKTRGQQVTLRCSPISGHKSVSWYQQVLGQGPQFIFQYYEKEERGRGNFPDRFSARQFPNYSSELNVNALLLGDSALYLCASSHRATNEKLFFGSGTQLSVL.

In regard to this clone: The conserved phenylalanine or tryptophan is not found at the CDR3 terminus, so this likely reflects a read error. The DNA is omitted, as the CDR3 cannot be located on it reliably, and the CDR3 follows TCRdb's listing. The V and J genes are TRBV20-1 and TRBJ1-1. The CDR3 has 11 amino acids, counting both end residues. The germline gives CDR1 DFQATT, CDR2 SNEGSKA (reference sequence). The CDR3 is CSARDGPSPSL.

The chain recombines TRBV5-5 with TRBJ2-3; no clear D. The CDR3 runs to 11 residues. CDR1 and CDR2 (germline): SGHKS, YYEKEE (reference sequence). Trimming removed 2 bases at V and 4 bases at J, with 2 bases between. In DNA form, the CDR3 reads TGTGCCAGCAGCTTACCAGATACGCAGTATTTT. This translates into CASSLPDTQYF.

V and J are TRBV20-1 and TRBJ1-6; D is possibly TRBD1 (5 bases). With 3 bases removed from V and 7 bases from J, the gap between germline ends came to 19 bases. The germline V gene has CDR1 DFQATT and CDR2 SNEGSKA (reference sequence). The CDR3 has 16 residues. Here the CDR3 reads CSASVLGPGGNSPLHF. The CDR3 bases are TGCAGTGCTAGTGTTCTCGGCCCGGGGGGAAATTCACCCCTCCACTTT.

The chain uses TRBV6-5 and TRBJ1-5; no firm D call. Germline values: CDR1 MNHEY, CDR2 SVGAGI. The length of the CDR3 is 15 residues. The V and J ends lost 6 bases and 0 bases respectively, with 12 bases between them. The CDR3 here is CASRSGPYSNQPQHF. CDR3 nucleotide sequence: TGTGCCAGCAGATCGGGTCCTTATAGCAATCAGCCCCAGCATTTT.

This CDR3 reads CASASGTRNTGELFF. The CDR3, as DNA: TGTGCCAGCGCCTCCGGGACACGGAACACCGGGGAGCTGTTTTTT. The gene calls are TRBV28 and TRBJ2-2, with a weak D call TRBD1 (6 bases). Germline V gene lookup returns CDR1 MDHEN and CDR2 SYDVKM. This CDR3 region has 15 residues. V lost 8 bases and J lost 1, with 14 bases in between. The variable domain in full, completed from reference TRBV28 and TRBJ2-2, reads DVKVTQSSRYLVKRTGEKVFLECVQDMDHENMFWYRQDPGLGLRLIYFSYDVKMKEKGDIPEGYSVSREKKERFSLILESASTNQTSMYLCASASGTRNTGELFFGEGSRLTVL.

This sequence joins TRBV6-2 or TRBV6-3 and TRBJ2-1, with 14 bases aligning to TRBD2. Trimming removed 5 bases from V and 7 bases from J; junction bases left unmatched: 7. CDR1 and CDR2 (germline): MNHEY, SVGEGT. CDR3 length: 16 amino acids. The CDR3 region has the DNA TGTGCCAGCAGTCCCCGACTAGCGGGGGGGCCTAATGAGCAGTTCTTC. This sequence encodes CASSPRLAGGPNEQFF.

This chain uses TRBV9 with TRBJ2-3; 9 bases are a match to TRBD2. CDR1 and CDR2 (germline): SGDLS, YYNGEE. The CDR3 has 17 residues. V shed 4 bases, J shed 4 bases, and the junction held 13 bases outside the gene matches. The CDR3 sequence: CASSQEWRGGWPDTQYF. The CDR3 bases are TGTGCCAGCAGCCAGGAGTGGCGGGGGGGTTGGCCAGATACGCAGTATTTT.

The chain is built from TRBV5-6 and TRBJ1-5; no clear D gene. The V and J ends lost 0 bases and 0 bases respectively, with 7 bases between them. Germline assignment: CDR1 SGHDT and CDR2 YYEEEE. The CDR3 spans 15 residues. CDR3 bases: TGTGCCAGCAGCTTGGGCCAGTATAGCAATCAGCCCCAGCATTTT. Translated, it gives CASSLGQYSNQPQHF. Complete variable domain (other parts from reference TRBV5-6 and TRBJ1-5): DAGVTQSPTHLIKTRGQQVTLRCSPKSGHDTVSWYQQALGQGPQFIFQYYEEEERQRGNFPDRFSGHQFPNYSSELNVNALLLGDSALYLCASSLGQYSNQPQHFGDGTRLSIL.

CDR3 DNA sequence: TGTGCCACGCGGGACCGGGGAGACAATGAGCAGTTCTTC. Encoded protein: CATRDRGDNEQFF. The chain couples TRBV15 to TRBJ2-1, with D possibly TRBD2 on 6 matching bases. Germline V CDR1 and CDR2: LNHNV, YYDKDF (reference sequence). V was trimmed by 9 bases and J by 5 bases, leaving 14 bases between them. CDR3 length: 13 amino acids.

This chain's CDR3 is CATSRSGYSNQPQHF. CDR3 DNA sequence: TGTGCCACCAGCAGGTCCGGCTATAGCAATCAGCCCCAGCATTTT. J is TRBJ1-5 and V is TRBV15; no clear D gene. Trimming shortened V by 3 bases and J by 0 bases, and 9 bases separated the two germline ends. Germline lookup yields CDR1 LNHNV and CDR2 YYDKDF (reference sequence). The CDR3 runs to 15 residues.

This chain connects TRBV9 to TRBJ2-1; TRBD1 aligns across 9 bases. Germline lookup yields CDR1 SGDLS and CDR2 YYNGEE. The ends lost 4 bases at V and 6 bases at J; junction bases unmatched: 14. The CDR3 contains 17 residues. The CDR3: CASSFNRGRGTLNEQFF. The CDR3 nucleotides are TGTGCCAGCAGCTTTAACAGGGGGCGAGGTACTCTCAATGAGCAGTTCTTC.

CDR3 nucleotides: TGTGCCAGCAGTGACCCCAAGGGACAGGGGCTATATTCACCCCTCCACTTT. This gives the protein CASSDPKGQGLYSPLHF. The chain employs TRBV25-1 and TRBJ1-6; 10 bases match TRBD1. V lost 3 bases to trimming and J lost 8 bases; unmatched junction nucleotides: 10. This CDR3 has 17 residues. Germline lookup yields CDR1 MGHDK and CDR2 SYGVNS.

The gene calls are TRBV2 and TRBJ1-5; unclear D gene. The CDR3 has 13 amino acids. Looked up from germline, CDR1 is SNHLY and CDR2 is FYNNEI. Trimming shortened V by 5 bases and J by 11 bases, and 16 bases separated the two germline ends. The DNA for the CDR3 is TGTGCCAGCAGTCCGACGAGCCAAGTAGCCCAGCATTTT. This translates into CASSPTSQVAQHF.

This chain links TRBV3-1 (or the pseudogene TRBV3-2) with TRBJ2-7; maybe TRBD1 (5 bases). V was pared by 3 bases and J by 4 bases, with 13 bases between. Germline V gene data show CDR1 as LGHDT and CDR2 as YNNKEL (reference sequence). The CDR3 has 14 residues. CDR3: CASSQGRYTYEQYF. The CDR3 bases are TGTGCCAGCAGCCAGGGGCGTTACACGTACGAGCAGTACTTC.